This TCR beta chain comes out of a study of long-term antiretroviral therapy in people with HIV. Findings of the study overall: HIV repertoires spanned tighter CDR3 length ranges than controls did. In samples taken after ART, diversity increased but remained below transplant donor control levels.

With survey level as its setting, the immunoSEQ assay was v3.0. The table came from immunoSEQ multiplex PCR; TCRdb's copy has only in-frame clones and leaves some out. The table records some 11,000 clones, around three quarters of them present only once. A word on this clone: Its cognate antigen is unknown.

The material was unsorted PBMCs, obtained at the start of antiretroviral therapy, before treatment. This clonotype was obtained from a man aged 25 to 40 with HIV.

CDR3 bases: TGTGCCATCAGGGGACAGGGGGACGCTGAAAAACTGTTTTTT. Amino acid sequence: CAIRGQGDAEKLFF. The genes are TRBV10-3 and TRBJ1-4; the match to TRBD1 covers 11 bases. CDR1 and CDR2 from the germline V gene are ENHRY and SYGVKD. V was pared by 6 bases and J by 7 bases, with 4 bases of the junction left unmatched. The CDR3 is 14 residues long.